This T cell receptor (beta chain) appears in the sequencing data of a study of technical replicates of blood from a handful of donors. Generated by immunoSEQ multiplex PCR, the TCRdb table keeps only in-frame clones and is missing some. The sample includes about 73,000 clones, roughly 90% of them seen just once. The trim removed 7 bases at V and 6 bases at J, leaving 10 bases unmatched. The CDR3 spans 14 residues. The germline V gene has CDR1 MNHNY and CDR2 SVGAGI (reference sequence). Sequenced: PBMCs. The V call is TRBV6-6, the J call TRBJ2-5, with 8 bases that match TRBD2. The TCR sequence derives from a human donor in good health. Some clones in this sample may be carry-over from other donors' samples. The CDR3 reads CASTTPGGGKTQYF. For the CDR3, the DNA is TGTGCCAGCACCACACCGGGCGGGGGGAAGACCCAGTACTTC.